The 5 T cell receptor beta chains below come from one sample, sequenced in a study of response to subunit inactivated influenza vaccine. TCRdb reprocessed the RT-PCR reads via MiXCR and lists one record per CDR3 protein. The sample lists some 500,000 distinct CDR3 sequences; 13% were seen once. Sequenced here: PBMCs from blood, sampled around seven weeks after vaccination. The source is a man aged 50 to 59 who received an inactivated influenza vaccine.

This clonotype was picked up a small number of times. This sequence joins TRBV28 and TRBJ1-1; D not resolved. The CDR3 consists of 15 residues. The ends were cut back, 2 bases at V and 5 bases at J, with 15 bases in the middle. Germline CDR1 reads MDHEN; CDR2 reads SYDVKM. The CDR3: CASSLLRWDFTEAFF. CDR3 nucleotides: TGTGCCAGCAGTTTACTTAGATGGGATTTTACTGAAGCTTTCTTT.

The J gene is TRBJ2-1, the V gene TRBV11-2; D gene uncertain. CDR1 is SGHAT, CDR2 FQNNGV, per germline. The CDR3 loop spans 16 amino acids. V lost 3 bases, J lost 0 bases, and 12 bases lay in between. CDR3 residues: CASSFFSPSSYNEQFF. The DNA for the CDR3 is TGTGCCAGCAGCTTCTTCTCGCCCAGCTCCTACAATGAGCAGTTCTTC.

This clonotype was observed at least ten times. This sequence joins TRBV6-1 and TRBJ2-7, with TRBD2 matching over 11 bases. V lost 6 bases and J lost 3; bases outside the gene matches: 7. This CDR3 has 15 residues. Germline V gene lookup returns CDR1 MNHNS and CDR2 SASEGT. The CDR3 region is CASRKTSGDIYEQYF. Written as DNA, the CDR3 is TGTGCCAGCAGAAAGACTAGCGGGGACATCTACGAGCAGTACTTC.

The V and J genes are TRBV2 and TRBJ2-1, with 8 bases that match TRBD2. The ends lost 5 bases at V and 8 bases at J; junction bases unmatched: 8. Germline CDR1 SNHLY, CDR2 FYNNEI. The CDR3 length is 14 residues. The CDR3 region has the DNA TGTGCCAGCAGTCGCCTAGCGGGTCGGGATGAGCAGTTCTTC. Amino acids: CASSRLAGRDEQFF.

This clonotype has a count of ten or more. The chain joins TRBV15 to TRBJ2-7; weak D call: TRBD1 (6 bases). The CDR3 totals 15 residues. Deletions cut 0 bases from V and 3 bases from J, with 12 bases between. Per the germline V gene, CDR1 is LNHNV and CDR2 is YYDKDF (reference sequence). CDR3 region: CATSRDRNRDYEQYF. CDR3 nucleotide sequence: TGTGCCACCAGCAGAGATAGGAACAGGGACTACGAGCAGTACTTC.